This TCR beta chain was captured by sequencing in a study of cytomegalovirus exposure and HLA in healthy donors. Study details: The platform used for the roughly 120 validation repertoires matched that of the roughly 670 first-cohort repertoires, a later analysis reported.

The assay was immunoSEQ multiplex PCR, and TCRdb's table has in-frame clones only and misses some. This table holds about 73,000 clones, roughly 89% found once. Findings of the study overall: It was found in a later analysis that first-cohort TCR clusters tended to co-occur in the approximately 130 validation repertoires. Reported performance of the classifier showed diagnosis of cytomegalovirus status with high specificity and sensitivity. It was fewer than 200 TCR beta chains that were listed as cytomegalovirus-associated.

In this sample, this clone turned up once. The antigen remains undetermined. This TCR was recovered from a woman under 30 in good health and CMV-seropositive. Sequencing was done on a sample of PBMCs.

The CDR3 reads CASSHLTGPGRDTQYF. Here the CDR3 DNA reads TGTGCCAGCAGTCACCTCACAGGGCCTGGTAGAGATACGCAGTATTTT. The J gene is TRBJ2-3, the V gene TRBV28, with D possibly being TRBD1 (6 bases). The V end was cut by 5 bases, the J end by 5 bases, with 20 bases between. The germline CDR1 and CDR2 sequences are MDHEN and SYDVKM. The CDR3 loop spans 16 amino acids.